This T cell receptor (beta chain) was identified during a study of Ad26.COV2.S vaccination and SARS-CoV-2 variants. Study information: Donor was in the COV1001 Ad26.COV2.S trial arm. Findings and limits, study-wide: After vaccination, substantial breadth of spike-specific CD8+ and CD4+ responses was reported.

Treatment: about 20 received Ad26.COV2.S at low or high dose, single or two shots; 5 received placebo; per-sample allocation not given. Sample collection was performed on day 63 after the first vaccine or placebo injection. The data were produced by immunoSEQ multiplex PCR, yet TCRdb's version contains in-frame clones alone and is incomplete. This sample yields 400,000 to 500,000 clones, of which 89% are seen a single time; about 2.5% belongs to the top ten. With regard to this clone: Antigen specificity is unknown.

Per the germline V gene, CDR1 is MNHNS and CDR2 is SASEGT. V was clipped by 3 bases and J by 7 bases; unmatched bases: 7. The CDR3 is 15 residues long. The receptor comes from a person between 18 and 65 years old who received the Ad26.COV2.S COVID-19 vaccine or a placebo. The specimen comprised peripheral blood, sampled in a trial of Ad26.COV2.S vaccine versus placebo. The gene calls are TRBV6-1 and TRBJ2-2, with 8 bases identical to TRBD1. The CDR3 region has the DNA TGTGCCAGCAGTGAGGGCAGGGGGCTAGGCGGGGAGCTGTTTTTT. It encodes CASSEGRGLGGELFF.